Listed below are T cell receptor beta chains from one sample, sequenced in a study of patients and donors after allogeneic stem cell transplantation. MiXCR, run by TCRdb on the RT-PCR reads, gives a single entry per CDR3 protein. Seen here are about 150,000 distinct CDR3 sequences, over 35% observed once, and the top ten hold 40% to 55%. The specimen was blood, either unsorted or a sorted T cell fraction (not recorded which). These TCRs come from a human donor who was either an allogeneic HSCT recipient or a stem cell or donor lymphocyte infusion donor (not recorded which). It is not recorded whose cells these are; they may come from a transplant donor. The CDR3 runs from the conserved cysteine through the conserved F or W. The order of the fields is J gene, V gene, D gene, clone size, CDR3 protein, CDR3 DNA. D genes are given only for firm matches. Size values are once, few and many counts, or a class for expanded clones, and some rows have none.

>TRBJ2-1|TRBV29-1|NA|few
CSVLRGLGNEQFF
TGCAGCGTTCTTCGGGGCTTGGGGAATGAGCAGTTCTTC
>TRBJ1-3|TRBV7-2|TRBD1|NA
CAGNLIGQGTIYF
TGTGCCGGCAACCTAATCGGACAGGGCACCATATATTTT
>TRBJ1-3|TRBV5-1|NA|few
CASSLADSSGNTIYF
TGCGCCAGCAGCTTGGCGGACAGTTCTGGAAACACCATATATTTT
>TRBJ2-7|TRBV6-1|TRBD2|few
CAVLAGTYEQYF
TGTGCCGTTCTAGCGGGGACATACGAGCAGTACTTC
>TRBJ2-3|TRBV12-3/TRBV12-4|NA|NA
CASSFQTTDTQYF
TGTGCCAGCAGTTTCCAGACGACAGATACGCAGTATTTT
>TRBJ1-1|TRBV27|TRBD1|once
CASSLSTGEVDTEAFF
TGTGCCAGCAGTTTATCGACAGGGGAGGTAGATACTGAAGCTTTCTTT
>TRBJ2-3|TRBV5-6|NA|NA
CASSLRLGKGTDTQYF
TGTGCCAGCAGCCTCCGACTGGGCAAAGGCACAGATACGCAGTATTTT
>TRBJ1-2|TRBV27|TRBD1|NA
CASQRTGNYGYTF
TGTGCCAGCCAGAGGACAGGGAACTATGGCTACACCTTC
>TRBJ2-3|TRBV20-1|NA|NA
CSDLRAPRADTQYF
TGCAGTGACCTCAGGGCCCCCAGGGCAGATACGCAGTATTTT
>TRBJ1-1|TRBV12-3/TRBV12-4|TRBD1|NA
CASSSRDRGVVGGNTEAFF
TGTGCCAGCAGTTCCCGGGACAGGGGCGTAGTGGGGGGGAACACTGAAGCTTTCTTT
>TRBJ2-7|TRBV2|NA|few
CASSLRGFTYEQYF
TGTGCCAGCAGTCTCAGGGGATTTACCTACGAGCAGTACTTC
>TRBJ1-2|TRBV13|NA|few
CASSLQAEHYGYTF
TGTGCCAGCAGCTTACAGGCGGAACACTATGGCTACACCTTC
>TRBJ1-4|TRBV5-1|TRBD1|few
CASSLGTDNEKLFF
TGCGCCAGCAGCCTCGGGACAGACAATGAAAAACTGTTTTTT
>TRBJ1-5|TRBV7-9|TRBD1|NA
CASQPEGAYQPQHF
TGTGCCAGTCAGCCCGAGGGGGCGTATCAGCCCCAGCATTTT
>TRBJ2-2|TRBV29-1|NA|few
CSTFEEDTGELFF
TGCAGTACATTTGAGGAGGACACCGGGGAGCTGTTTTTT
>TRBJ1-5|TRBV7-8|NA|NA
CANSLVGTGTLYQPQHF
TGTGCCAACAGCTTAGTGGGGACCGGGACGCTTTATCAGCCCCAGCATTTT
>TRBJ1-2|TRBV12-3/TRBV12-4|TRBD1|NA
CASSLTLQGVDYGYTF
TGTGCCAGCAGTCTTACCCTTCAGGGGGTCGACTATGGCTACACCTTC
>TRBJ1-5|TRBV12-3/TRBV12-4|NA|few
CASSRRGVVGKDQPQHF
TGTGCCAGCAGCCGCAGGGGCGTGGTGGGGAAGGATCAGCCCCAGCATTTT
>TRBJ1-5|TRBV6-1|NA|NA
CASSDGLHQPQHF
TGTGCCAGCAGTGACGGACTGCACCAGCCCCAGCATTTT
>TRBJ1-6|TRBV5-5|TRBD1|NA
CASSPPGYGTGHSPLHF
TGTGCTAGCAGCCCCCCTGGGTATGGGACAGGGCATTCACCCCTCCACTTT
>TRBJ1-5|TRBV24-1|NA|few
CATSDRSGGPVEVQPQHF
TGTGCCACCAGTGACCGCTCCGGGGGGCCCGTCGAAGTGCAGCCCCAGCATTTT
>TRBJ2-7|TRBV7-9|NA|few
CASSLAMGMQYF
TGTGCCAGCAGCTTAGCGATGGGGATGCAGTACTTC
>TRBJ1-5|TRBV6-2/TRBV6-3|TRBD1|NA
CASSPRDRGEDQPQHF
TGTGCCAGCAGTCCCCGGGACAGGGGTGAAGATCAGCCCCAGCATTTT
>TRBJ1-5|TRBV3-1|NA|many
CASSQGGGNQPQHF
TGTGCCAGCAGTCAGGGAGGTGGCAATCAGCCCCAGCATTTT
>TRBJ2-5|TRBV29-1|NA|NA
CSVPVGGQETQYF
TGCAGCGTCCCCGTAGGGGGCCAAGAGACCCAGTACTTC
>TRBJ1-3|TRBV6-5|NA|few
CASSYKGLHSGNTIYF
TGTGCCAGCAGTTACAAGGGACTGCACTCTGGAAACACCATATATTTT
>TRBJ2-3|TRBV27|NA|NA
CASSYIRGRPDTQYF
TGTGCCAGCAGTTACATCCGGGGCCGCCCAGATACGCAGTATTTT
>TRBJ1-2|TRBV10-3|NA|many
CAISATGSLRYGYTF
TGTGCCATCAGCGCGACCGGGTCACTCCGCTATGGCTACACCTTC
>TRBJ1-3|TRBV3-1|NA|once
CASSPSGAILSGNTIYF
TGTGCCAGCAGCCCTAGTGGGGCCATCCTCTCAGGAAACACCATATATTTT
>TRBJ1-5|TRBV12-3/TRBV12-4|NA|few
CASTHWGYQPQHF
TGTGCCAGCACTCACTGGGGATATCAGCCCCAGCATTTT
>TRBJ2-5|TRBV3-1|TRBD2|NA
CASSQGLDRLAETQYF
TGTGCCAGCAGCCAAGGGCTTGATCGACTAGCGGAGACCCAGTACTTC
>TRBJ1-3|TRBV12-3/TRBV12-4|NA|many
CASSLRSNGNTIYF
TGTGCCAGCAGTTTACGGTCTAATGGAAACACCATATATTTT
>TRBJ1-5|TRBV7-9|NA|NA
CASSLGEGQPQHF
TGTGCCAGCAGCTTAGGGGAGGGACAGCCCCAGCATTTT
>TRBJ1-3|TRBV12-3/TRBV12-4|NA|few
CASSLQGASSTIYF
TGTGCCAGCAGTCTACAGGGTGCGTCTAGCACCATATATTTT
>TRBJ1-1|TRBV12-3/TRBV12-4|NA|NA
CASSHGRNTEAFF
TGTGCCAGCAGTCACGGACGGAACACTGAAGCTTTCTTT
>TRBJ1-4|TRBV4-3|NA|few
CASSQDTGFGEKLFF
TGCGCCAGCAGCCAAGATACAGGCTTCGGGGAAAAACTGTTTTTT
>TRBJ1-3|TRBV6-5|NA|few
CASSYSRETGNTIYF
TGTGCCAGCAGTTACTCGAGGGAAACTGGAAACACCATATATTTT
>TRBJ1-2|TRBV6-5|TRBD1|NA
CASSYATGDYGYTF
TGTGCCAGCAGTTACGCGACAGGGGACTATGGCTACACCTTC
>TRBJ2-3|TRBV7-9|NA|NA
CASSLDPTDTQYF
TGTGCCAGCAGCTTAGACCCCACAGATACGCAGTATTTT
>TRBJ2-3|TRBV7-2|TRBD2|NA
CASSSKLAGPLPDTQYF
TGTGCCAGCAGCTCAAAACTAGCGGGCCCTTTGCCAGATACGCAGTATTTT
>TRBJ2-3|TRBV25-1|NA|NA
CASSDPARGAPRTQYF
TGTGCCAGCAGTGATCCAGCCCGAGGGGCACCTCGCACGCAGTATTTT
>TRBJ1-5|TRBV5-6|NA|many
CASSLGQSQPQHF
TGTGCCAGCAGCTTGGGGCAGAGTCAGCCCCAGCATTTT
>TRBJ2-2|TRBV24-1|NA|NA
CATSAPTLAGELFF
TGTGCCACCAGTGCCCCGACGTTGGCCGGGGAGCTGTTTTTT
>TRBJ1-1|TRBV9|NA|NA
CASSVVGSMNTEAFF
TGTGCCAGCAGCGTAGTGGGCAGCATGAACACTGAAGCTTTCTTT
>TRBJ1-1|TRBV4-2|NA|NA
CASSQVSGGPDTEAFF
TGTGCCAGCAGCCAAGTATCGGGAGGGCCGGACACTGAAGCTTTCTTT
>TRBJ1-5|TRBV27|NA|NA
CASSLVGFQPQHF
TGTGCCAGCAGTTTAGTTGGGTTTCAGCCCCAGCATTTT
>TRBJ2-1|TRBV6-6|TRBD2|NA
CASSYGRGGSYNEQFF
TGTGCCAGCAGTTATGGCCGGGGGGGCTCCTACAATGAGCAGTTCTTC
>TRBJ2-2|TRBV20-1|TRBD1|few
CSARNRGQDTGELFF
TGCAGTGCTAGAAACAGGGGACAGGACACCGGGGAGCTGTTTTTT
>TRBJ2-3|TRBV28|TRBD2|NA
CASSPSGTATYTDTQYF
TGTGCCAGCAGCCCTAGCGGGACAGCGACTTACACAGATACGCAGTATTTT
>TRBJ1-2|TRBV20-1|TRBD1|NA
CSARAGTGVSNYGYTF
TGCAGTGCTAGGGCCGGGACAGGGGTATCGAACTATGGCTACACCTTC
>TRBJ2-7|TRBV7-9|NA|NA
CASSLAVGRLTYEQYF
TGTGCCAGCAGCTTAGCGGTGGGCAGACTTACCTACGAGCAGTACTTC
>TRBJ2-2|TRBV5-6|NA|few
CASSPEPGTDTGELFF
TGTGCCAGCAGCCCCGAGCCGGGGACGGACACCGGGGAGCTGTTTTTT
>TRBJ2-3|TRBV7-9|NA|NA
CASSKADSRRTDTQYF
TGTGCCAGCAGCAAGGCGGACAGCCGTCGCACAGATACGCAGTATTTT
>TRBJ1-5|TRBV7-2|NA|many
CASSLAGGPGQPQHF
TGTGCCAGCAGCTTAGCGGGAGGTCCCGGACAGCCCCAGCATTTT
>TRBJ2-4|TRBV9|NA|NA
CASSQGYGGGNIQYF
TGTGCCAGCAGCCAGGGCTATGGTGGCGGAAACATTCAGTACTTC
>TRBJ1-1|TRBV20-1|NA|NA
CSARGPTEAFF
TGCAGTGCTAGGGGGCCCACTGAAGCTTTCTTT
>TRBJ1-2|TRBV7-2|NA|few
CASHLVPNYGYTF
TGTGCCAGCCATCTGGTCCCCAACTATGGCTACACCTTC
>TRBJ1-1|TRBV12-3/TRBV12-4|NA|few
CASKRVGGKNTEAFF
TGTGCCAGCAAACGAGTCGGGGGGAAGAACACTGAAGCTTTCTTT
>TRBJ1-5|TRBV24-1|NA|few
CATSAYGGQPQHF
TGTGCCACCAGTGCCTACGGAGGCCAGCCCCAGCATTTT